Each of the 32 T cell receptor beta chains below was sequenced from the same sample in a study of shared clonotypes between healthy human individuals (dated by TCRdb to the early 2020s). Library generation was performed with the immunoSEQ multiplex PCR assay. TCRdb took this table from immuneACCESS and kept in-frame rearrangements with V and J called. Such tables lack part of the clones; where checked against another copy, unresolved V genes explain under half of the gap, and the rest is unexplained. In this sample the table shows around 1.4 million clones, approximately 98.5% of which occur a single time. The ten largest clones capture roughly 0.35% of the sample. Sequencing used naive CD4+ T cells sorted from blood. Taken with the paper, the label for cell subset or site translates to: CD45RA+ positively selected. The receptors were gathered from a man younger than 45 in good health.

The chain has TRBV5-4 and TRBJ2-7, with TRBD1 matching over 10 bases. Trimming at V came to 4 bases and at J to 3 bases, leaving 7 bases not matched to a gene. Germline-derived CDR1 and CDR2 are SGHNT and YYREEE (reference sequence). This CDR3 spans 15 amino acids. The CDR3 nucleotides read TGTGCCAGCAGCAGCGACAGGGGGCAATACTACGAGCAGTACTTC. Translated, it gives CASSSDRGQYYEQYF.

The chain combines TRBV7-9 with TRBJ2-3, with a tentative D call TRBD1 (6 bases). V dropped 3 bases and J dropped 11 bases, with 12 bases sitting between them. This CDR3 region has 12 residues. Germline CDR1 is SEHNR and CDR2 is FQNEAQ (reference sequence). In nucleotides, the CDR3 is TGTGCCAGCAGCTTTACCGCGGACAGGCAGTATTTT. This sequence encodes CASSFTADRQYF.

The CDR3 loop reads CASSQDAGSGNTIYF. The CDR3 DNA reads as TGTGCCAGCAGCCAAGACGCGGGATCTGGAAACACCATATATTTT. V gene TRBV14 combines with J gene TRBJ1-3; D ambiguous. CDR3 length equals 15 residues. Trimming took off 0 bases at V and 1 base at J, with 7 bases between the two ends. Germline CDR1 SGHDN, CDR2 FVKESK.

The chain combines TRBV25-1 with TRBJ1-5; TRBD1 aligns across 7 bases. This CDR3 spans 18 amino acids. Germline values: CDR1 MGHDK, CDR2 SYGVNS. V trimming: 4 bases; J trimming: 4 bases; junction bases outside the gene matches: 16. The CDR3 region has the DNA TGTGCCAGCAGTGGGCGGGACTTGGGGCCGACAGGGAATCAGCCCCAGCATTTT. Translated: CASSGRDLGPTGNQPQHF.

The CDR3 loop is CASSVGGAPQHF. CDR3 DNA sequence: TGTGCCAGCAGCGTGGGGGGAGCGCCCCAGCATTTT. The chain employs TRBV5-4 and TRBJ1-5; D is possibly TRBD1 (5 bases). CDR3 length: 12 amino acids. Looked up from germline, CDR1 is SGHNT and CDR2 is YYREEE (reference sequence). V lost 4 bases, J lost 9 bases, and 11 bases lay in between.

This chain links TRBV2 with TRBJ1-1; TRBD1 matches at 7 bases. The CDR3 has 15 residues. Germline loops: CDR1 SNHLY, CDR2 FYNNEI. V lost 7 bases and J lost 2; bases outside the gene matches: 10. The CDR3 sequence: CASIFGGTENTEAFF. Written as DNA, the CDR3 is TGTGCCAGCATTTTCGGGGGGACAGAAAACACTGAAGCTTTCTTT.

CDR3 region: CASSEAPGPGIEQYF. The CDR3 DNA reads TGTGCCAGCAGCGAGGCGCCGGGCCCCGGAATCGAGCAGTACTTC. The V call is TRBV9, the J call TRBJ2-7; D not certain. Germline CDR1 is SGDLS and CDR2 is YYNGEE. This CDR3 is built from 15 residues. Trimming removed 3 bases at V and 6 bases at J, with 19 bases between.

The CDR3 reads CASSYRLADYSYEQYF. In DNA form, the CDR3 reads TGTGCCAGCAGTTACCGACTAGCGGATTACTCCTACGAGCAGTACTTC. The genes are TRBV6-5 and TRBJ2-7, with 9 bases fitting TRBD2. The CDR3 contains 16 residues. Germline CDR1 is MNHEY and CDR2 is SVGAGI. Trimming at V came to 2 bases and at J to 0 bases, leaving 5 bases not matched to a gene.

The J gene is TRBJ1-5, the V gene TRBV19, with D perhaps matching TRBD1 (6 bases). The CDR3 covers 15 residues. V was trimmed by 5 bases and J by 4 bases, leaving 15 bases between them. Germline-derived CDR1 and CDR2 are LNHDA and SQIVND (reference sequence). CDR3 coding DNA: TGTGCCAGTAGTTTTCTGGACAGACTTAATCAGCCCCAGCATTTT. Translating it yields CASSFLDRLNQPQHF.

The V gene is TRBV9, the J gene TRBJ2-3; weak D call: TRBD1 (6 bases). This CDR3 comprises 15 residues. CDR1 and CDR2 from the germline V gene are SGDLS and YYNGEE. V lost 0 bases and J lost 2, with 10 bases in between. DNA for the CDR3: TGTGCCAGCAGCGTAGTAGGGGGACCCACAGATACGCAGTATTTT. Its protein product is CASSVVGGPTDTQYF.

The DNA of the CDR3 is TGTGCCAGCAGCCAAGGACAGGGTTACACCGGGGAGCTGTTTTTT. Translating gives CASSQGQGYTGELFF. V gene TRBV7-6 combines with J gene TRBJ2-2; 8 nucleotides match TRBD1. Germline CDR1 reads SGHVS; CDR2 reads FNYEAQ. Losses at the gene ends were 5 bases for V and 3 bases for J; bases not matched to a gene: 5. The CDR3 runs 15 residues.

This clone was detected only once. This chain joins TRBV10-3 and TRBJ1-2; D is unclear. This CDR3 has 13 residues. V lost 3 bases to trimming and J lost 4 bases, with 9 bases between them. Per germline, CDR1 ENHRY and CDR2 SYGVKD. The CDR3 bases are TGTGCCATCAGTGACGGAATCCTCTATGGCTACACCTTC. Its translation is CAISDGILYGYTF.

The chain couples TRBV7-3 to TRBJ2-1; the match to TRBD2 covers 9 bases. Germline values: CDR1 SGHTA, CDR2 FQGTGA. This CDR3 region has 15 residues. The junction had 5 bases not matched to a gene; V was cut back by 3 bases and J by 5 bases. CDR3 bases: TGTGCCAGCAGCTTGAGTAGCGGGAGACACAATGAGCAGTTCTTC. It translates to CASSLSSGRHNEQFF.

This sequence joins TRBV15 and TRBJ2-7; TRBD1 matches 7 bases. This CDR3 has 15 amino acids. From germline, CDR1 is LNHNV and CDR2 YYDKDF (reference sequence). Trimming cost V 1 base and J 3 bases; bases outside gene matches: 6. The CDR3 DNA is TGTGCCACCAGCAGAGGCTCCAGGGGGTACTACGAGCAGTACTTC. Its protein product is CATSRGSRGYYEQYF.

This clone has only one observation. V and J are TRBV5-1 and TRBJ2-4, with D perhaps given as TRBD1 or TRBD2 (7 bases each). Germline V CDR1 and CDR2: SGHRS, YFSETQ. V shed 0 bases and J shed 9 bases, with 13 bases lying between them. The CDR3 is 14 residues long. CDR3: CASSLGQGGSIQYF. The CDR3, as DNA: TGCGCCAGCAGCTTGGGACAGGGCGGGAGCATTCAGTACTTC.

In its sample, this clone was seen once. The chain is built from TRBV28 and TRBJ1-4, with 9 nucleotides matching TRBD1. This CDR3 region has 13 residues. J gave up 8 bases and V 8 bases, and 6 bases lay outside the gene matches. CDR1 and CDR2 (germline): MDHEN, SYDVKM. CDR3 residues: CASSGQGIEKLFF. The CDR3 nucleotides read TGTGCCAGCTCGGGACAGGGAATCGAAAAACTGTTTTTT. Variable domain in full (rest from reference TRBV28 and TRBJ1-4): DVKVTQSSRYLVKRTGEKVFLECVQDMDHENMFWYRQDPGLGLRLIYFSYDVKMKEKGDIPEGYSVSREKKERFSLILESASTNQTSMYLCASSGQGIEKLFFGSGTQLSVL.

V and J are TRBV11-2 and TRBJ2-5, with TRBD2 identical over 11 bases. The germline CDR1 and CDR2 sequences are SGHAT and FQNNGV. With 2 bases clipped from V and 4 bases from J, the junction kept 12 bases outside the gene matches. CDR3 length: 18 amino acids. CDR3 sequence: CASSLWLAGGAGPETQYF. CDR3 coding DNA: TGTGCCAGCAGCTTATGGCTAGCGGGAGGCGCTGGACCAGAGACCCAGTACTTC.

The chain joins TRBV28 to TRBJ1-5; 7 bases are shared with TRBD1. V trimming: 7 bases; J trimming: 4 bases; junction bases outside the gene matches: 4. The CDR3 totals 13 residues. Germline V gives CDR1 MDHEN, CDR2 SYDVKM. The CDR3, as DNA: TGTGCCAGCAATTCACAGGGGAATCAGCCCCAGCATTTT. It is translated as CASNSQGNQPQHF. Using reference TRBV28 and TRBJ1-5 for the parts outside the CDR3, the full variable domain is DVKVTQSSRYLVKRTGEKVFLECVQDMDHENMFWYRQDPGLGLRLIYFSYDVKMKEKGDIPEGYSVSREKKERFSLILESASTNQTSMYLCASNSQGNQPQHFGDGTRLSIL.

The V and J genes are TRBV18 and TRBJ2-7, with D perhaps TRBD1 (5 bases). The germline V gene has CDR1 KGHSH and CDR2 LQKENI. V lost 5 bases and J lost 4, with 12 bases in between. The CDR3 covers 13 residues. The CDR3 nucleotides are TGTGCCAGCTCAGACAGTTACGCATACGAGCAGTACTTC. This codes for CASSDSYAYEQYF.

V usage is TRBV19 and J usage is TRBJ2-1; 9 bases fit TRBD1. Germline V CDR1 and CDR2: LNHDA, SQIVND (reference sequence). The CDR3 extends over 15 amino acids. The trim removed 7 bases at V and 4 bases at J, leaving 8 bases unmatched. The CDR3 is CASTTGTGLYNEQFF. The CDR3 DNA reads TGTGCCAGTACGACCGGGACAGGGTTATACAATGAGCAGTTCTTC.

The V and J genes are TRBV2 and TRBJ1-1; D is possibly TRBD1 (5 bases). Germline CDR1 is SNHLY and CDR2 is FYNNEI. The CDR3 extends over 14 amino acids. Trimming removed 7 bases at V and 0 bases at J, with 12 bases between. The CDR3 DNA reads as TGTGCCAGCACGCTGGCAGGGATGAACACTGAAGCTTTCTTT. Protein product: CASTLAGMNTEAFF.

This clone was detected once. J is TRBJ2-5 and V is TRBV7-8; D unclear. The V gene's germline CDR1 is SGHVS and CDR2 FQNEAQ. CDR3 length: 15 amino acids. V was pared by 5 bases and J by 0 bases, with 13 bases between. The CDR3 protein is CASSRTTAYQETQYF. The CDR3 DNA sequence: TGTGCCAGCAGCCGAACCACAGCGTACCAAGAGACCCAGTACTTC.

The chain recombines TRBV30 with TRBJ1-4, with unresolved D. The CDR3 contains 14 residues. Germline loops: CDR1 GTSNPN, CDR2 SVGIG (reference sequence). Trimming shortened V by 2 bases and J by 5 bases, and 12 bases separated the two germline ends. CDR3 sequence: CAWSTTRRNEKLFF. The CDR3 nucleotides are TGTGCCTGGAGTACTACCCGACGAAATGAAAAACTGTTTTTT.

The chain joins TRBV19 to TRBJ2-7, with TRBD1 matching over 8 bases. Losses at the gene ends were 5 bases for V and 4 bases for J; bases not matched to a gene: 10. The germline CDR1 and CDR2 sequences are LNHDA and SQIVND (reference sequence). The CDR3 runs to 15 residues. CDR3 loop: CASSPRGQGSYEQYF. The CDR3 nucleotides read TGTGCCAGTAGTCCGAGAGGACAGGGCTCGTACGAGCAGTACTTC.

The CDR3 reads CASSFSLQPTYEQYF. The DNA of the CDR3 is TGCGCCAGCAGCTTTTCTTTACAGCCTACCTACGAGCAGTACTTC. The chain has TRBV5-1 and TRBJ2-7; D gene uncertain. Germline-derived CDR1 and CDR2 are SGHRS and YFSETQ. Deletions cut 2 bases from V and 2 bases from J, with 14 bases between. CDR3 length: 15 residues.

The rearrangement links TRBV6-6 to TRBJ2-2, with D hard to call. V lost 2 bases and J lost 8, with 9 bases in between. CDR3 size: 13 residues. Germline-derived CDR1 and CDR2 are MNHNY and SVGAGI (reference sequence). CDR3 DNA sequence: TGTGCCAGCAGTTACCGAAGTCTGGGGGAGCTGTTTTTT. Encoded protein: CASSYRSLGELFF.

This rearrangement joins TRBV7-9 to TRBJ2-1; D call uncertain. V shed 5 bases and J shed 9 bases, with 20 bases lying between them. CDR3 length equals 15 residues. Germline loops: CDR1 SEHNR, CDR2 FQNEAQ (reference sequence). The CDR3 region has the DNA TGTGCCAGCAGCCTAGATCATCTACCAATGAGTGAGCAGTTCTTC. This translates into CASSLDHLPMSEQFF.

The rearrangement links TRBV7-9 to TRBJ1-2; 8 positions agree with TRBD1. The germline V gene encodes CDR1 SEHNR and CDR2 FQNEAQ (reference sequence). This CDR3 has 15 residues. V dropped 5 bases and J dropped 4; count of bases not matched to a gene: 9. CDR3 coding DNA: TGTGCCAGCAGCGCCGGGCCAGGGGGCTTCTATGGCTACACCTTC. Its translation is CASSAGPGGFYGYTF.

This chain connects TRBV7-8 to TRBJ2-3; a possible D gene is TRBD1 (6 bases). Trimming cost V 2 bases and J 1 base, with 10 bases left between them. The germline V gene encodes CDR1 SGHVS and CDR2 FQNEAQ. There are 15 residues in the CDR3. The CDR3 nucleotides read TGTGCCAGCAGCTTACCGCGACAGGGCACAGATACGCAGTATTTT. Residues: CASSLPRQGTDTQYF.

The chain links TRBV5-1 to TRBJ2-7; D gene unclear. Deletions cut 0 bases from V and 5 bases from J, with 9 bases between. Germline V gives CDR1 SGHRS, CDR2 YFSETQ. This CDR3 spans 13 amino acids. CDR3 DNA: TGCGCCAGCAGCTTGGTTTCCGAAAACGAGCAGTACTTC. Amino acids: CASSLVSENEQYF. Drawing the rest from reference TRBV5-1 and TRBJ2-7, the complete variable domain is KAGVTQTPRYLIKTRGQQVTLSCSPISGHRSVSWYQQTPGQGLQFLFEYFSETQRNKGNFPGRFSGRQFSNSRSEMNVSTLELGDSALYLCASSLVSENEQYFGPGTRLTVT.

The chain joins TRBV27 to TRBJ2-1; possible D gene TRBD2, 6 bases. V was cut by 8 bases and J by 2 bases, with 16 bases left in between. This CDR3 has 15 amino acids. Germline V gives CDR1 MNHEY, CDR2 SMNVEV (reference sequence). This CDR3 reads CASRRGNGPYNEQFF. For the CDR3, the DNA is TGTGCCAGCCGGAGGGGTAATGGGCCCTACAATGAGCAGTTCTTC.

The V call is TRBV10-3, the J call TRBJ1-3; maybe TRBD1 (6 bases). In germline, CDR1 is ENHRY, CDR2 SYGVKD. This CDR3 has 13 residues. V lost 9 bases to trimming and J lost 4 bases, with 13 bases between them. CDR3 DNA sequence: TGTGCCATGAACAGGGAAATGGGAAACACCATATATTTT. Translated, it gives CAMNREMGNTIYF.